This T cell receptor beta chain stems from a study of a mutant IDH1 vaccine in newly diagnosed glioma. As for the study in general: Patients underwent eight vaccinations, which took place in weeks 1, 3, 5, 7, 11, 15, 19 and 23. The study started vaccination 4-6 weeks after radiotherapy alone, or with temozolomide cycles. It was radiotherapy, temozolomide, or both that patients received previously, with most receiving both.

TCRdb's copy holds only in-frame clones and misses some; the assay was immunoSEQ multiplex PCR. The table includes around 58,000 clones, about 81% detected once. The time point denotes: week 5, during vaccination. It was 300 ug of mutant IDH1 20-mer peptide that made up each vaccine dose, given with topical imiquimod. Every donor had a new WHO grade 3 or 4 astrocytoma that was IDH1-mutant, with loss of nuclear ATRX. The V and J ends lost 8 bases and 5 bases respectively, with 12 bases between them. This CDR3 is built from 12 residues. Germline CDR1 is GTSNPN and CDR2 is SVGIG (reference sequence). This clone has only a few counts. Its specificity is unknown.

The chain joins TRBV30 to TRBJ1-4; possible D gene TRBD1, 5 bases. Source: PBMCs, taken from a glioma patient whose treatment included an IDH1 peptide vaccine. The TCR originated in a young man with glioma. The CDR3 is CALGLGNEKLFF. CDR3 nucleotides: TGTGCCCTGGGGCTGGGGAATGAAAAACTGTTTTTT.